This is a list of T cell receptor beta chains from one sample in a study of cytomegalovirus exposure and HLA in healthy donors. Sequencing used immunoSEQ multiplex PCR; TCRdb keeps in-frame clones, though not all of them. This sample carries about 140,000 clones, with 2% to 3% going to the ten biggest clones. The sample comprised PBMCs. These receptors were obtained from a man aged 35 to 55 in good health and CMV-seronegative. Each CDR3 is given with its conserved first and last residue. D genes are given only for firm matches.

j_gene,d_gene,v_gene,CDR3aa,CDR3nt
TRBJ1-2,NA,TRBV4-2,CASSRTGADYGYTF,TGTGCCAGCAGCCGGACTGGAGCGGACTATGGCTACACCTTC
TRBJ1-6,NA,TRBV9,CASSVAVAGNSPLHF,TGTGCCAGCAGCGTAGCTGTAGCAGGGAATTCACCCCTCCACTTT
TRBJ2-7,NA,TRBV6-5,CASSYGQHEQYF,TGTGCCAGCAGTTACGGACAACACGAGCAGTACTTC
TRBJ2-2,TRBD1,TRBV11-3,CASSFDGDRQGATGELFF,TGTGCCAGCAGCTTTGATGGAGACCGACAGGGGGCTACCGGGGAGCTGTTTTTT
TRBJ2-7,TRBD2,TRBV11-2,CASSLGGTYSYEQYF,TGTGCCAGCAGCCTCGGGGGGACCTACTCCTACGAGCAGTACTTC
TRBJ2-7,NA,TRBV6-5,CASSYSFQGSLWEQYF,TGTGCCAGCAGTTACTCGTTCCAGGGATCCCTCTGGGAGCAGTACTTC
TRBJ2-5,NA,TRBV7-3,CASSFFGQAAYF,TGTGCCAGCAGCTTTTTCGGACAAGCCGCATACTTC
TRBJ1-1,NA,TRBV7-3,CASSMDGDTEAFF,TGTGCCAGCAGTATGGACGGGGACACTGAAGCTTTCTTT
TRBJ1-6,TRBD1,TRBV19,CASTALTGAGNSPLHF,TGTGCCAGTACCGCACTGACAGGGGCTGGTAATTCACCCCTCCACTTT
TRBJ1-1,TRBD1,TRBV11-2,CASSLGTGNTEAFF,TGTGCCAGCAGCTTAGGGACAGGGAACACTGAAGCTTTCTTT
TRBJ1-5,TRBD1,TRBV6-1,CASRKTGQVNQPQHF,TGTGCCAGCAGGAAGACCGGACAGGTCAATCAGCCCCAGCATTTT
TRBJ1-5,NA,TRBV27,CASSPTGSLSPQHF,TGTGCCAGCAGTCCCACAGGGTCGCTAAGTCCCCAGCATTTT
TRBJ2-1,TRBD1,TRBV6-1,CASSGQGTYNEQFF,TGTGCCAGCAGTGGACAGGGAACCTACAATGAGCAGTTCTTC
TRBJ2-2,TRBD1,TRBV4-1,CASSQGTGASNTGELFF,TGCGCCAGCAGCCAAGGGACAGGGGCTTCGAACACCGGGGAGCTGTTTTTT
TRBJ1-2,TRBD1,TRBV14,CASSQLRAGGANGYTF,TGTGCCAGCAGCCAATTGAGGGCAGGGGGCGCGAATGGCTACACCTTC
TRBJ1-1,TRBD1,TRBV4-3,CASSHLGQGYTEAFF,TGCGCCAGCAGCCACCTCGGACAGGGCTACACTGAAGCTTTCTTT
TRBJ2-3,TRBD1,TRBV5-6,CASEGTVTDTQYF,TGTGCCAGTGAAGGGACAGTCACAGATACGCAGTATTTT
TRBJ2-7,TRBD2,TRBV7-2,CASSLSSGGPTYEQYF,TGTGCCAGCAGCTTATCTAGCGGGGGTCCCACTTACGAGCAGTACTTC
TRBJ2-7,TRBD1,TRBV7-9,CASSDRTRTGTGPYEQYF,TGTGCCAGCAGCGATAGAACTCGAACAGGGACAGGACCCTACGAGCAGTACTTC
TRBJ2-1,TRBD2,TRBV4-3,CASSIFTGTSNEQFF,TGCGCCAGCAGCATATTCACCGGGACTAGCAATGAGCAGTTCTTC
TRBJ1-5,NA,TRBV9,CASSAGTSNQPQHF,TGTGCCAGCAGCGCTGGGACAAGCAATCAGCCCCAGCATTTT
TRBJ1-1,NA,TRBV6-5,CASSYQGGDTEAFF,TGTGCCAGCAGTTATCAGGGAGGTGACACTGAAGCTTTCTTT
TRBJ2-1,TRBD2,TRBV29-1,CSAGLAGDTYNEQFF,TGCAGCGCGGGACTAGCGGGGGACACTTACAATGAGCAGTTCTTC
TRBJ1-5,NA,TRBV6-1,CASSPRDTNNQPQHF,TGTGCCAGCAGTCCTCGGGACACGAACAATCAGCCCCAGCATTTT
TRBJ1-2,NA,TRBV4-3,CASSQEPSFGGEEANYGYTF,TGCGCCAGCAGCCAAGAGCCGTCTTTCGGTGGTGAGGAAGCTAACTATGGCTACACCTTC
TRBJ2-7,NA,TRBV18,CASSPSDYGQSEQYF,TGTGCCAGCTCACCGAGCGACTACGGGCAAAGTGAGCAGTACTTC